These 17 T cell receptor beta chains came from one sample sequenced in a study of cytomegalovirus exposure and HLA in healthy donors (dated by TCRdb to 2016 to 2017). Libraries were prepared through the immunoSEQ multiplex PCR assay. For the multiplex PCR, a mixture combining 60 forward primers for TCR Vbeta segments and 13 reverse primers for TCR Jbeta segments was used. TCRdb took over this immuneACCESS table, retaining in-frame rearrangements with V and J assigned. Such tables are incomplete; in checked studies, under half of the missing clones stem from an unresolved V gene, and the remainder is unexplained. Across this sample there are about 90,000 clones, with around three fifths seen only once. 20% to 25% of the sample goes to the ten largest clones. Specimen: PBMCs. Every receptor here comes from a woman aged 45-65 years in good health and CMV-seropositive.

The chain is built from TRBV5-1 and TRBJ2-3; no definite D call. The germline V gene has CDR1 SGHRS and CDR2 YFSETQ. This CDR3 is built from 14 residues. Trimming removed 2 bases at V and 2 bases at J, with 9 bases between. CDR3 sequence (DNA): TGCGCCAGCAGCTTCAGTGTCTCCACAGATACGCAGTATTTT. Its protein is CASSFSVSTDTQYF.

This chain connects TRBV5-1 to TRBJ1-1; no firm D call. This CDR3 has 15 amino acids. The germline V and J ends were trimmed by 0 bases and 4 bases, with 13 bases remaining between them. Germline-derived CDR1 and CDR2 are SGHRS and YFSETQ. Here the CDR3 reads CASSLGAGIGTEAFF. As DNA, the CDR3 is TGCGCCAGCAGCTTGGGGGCGGGCATAGGCACTGAAGCTTTCTTT.

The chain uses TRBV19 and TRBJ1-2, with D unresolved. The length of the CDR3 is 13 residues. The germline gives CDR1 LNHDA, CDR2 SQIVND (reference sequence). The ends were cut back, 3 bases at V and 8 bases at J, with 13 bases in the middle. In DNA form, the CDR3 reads TGTGCCAGTAGTATCTTAGGCAGCGAAGGCTACACCTTC. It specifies CASSILGSEGYTF.

The CDR3: CASRTPGQGNEKLFF. Here the CDR3 DNA reads TGTGCCAGCAGAACACCGGGACAGGGTAATGAAAAACTGTTTTTT. The chain uses TRBV6-1 and TRBJ1-4; 9 nucleotides line up with TRBD1. The length of the CDR3 is 15 residues. The V and J ends lost 6 bases and 4 bases, in that order; junction bases with no gene match: 6. Germline V gene sequence: CDR1 MNHNS, CDR2 SASEGT.

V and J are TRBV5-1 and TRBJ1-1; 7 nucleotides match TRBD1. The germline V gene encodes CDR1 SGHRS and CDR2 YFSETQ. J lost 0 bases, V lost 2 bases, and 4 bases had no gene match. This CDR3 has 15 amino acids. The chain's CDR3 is CASSLGQALNTEAFF. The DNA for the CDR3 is TGCGCCAGCAGCTTAGGACAGGCTTTGAACACTGAAGCTTTCTTT.

For the CDR3, the DNA is TGTGCCAGCATTACGACTAGCGGGGCTACCTACGAGCAGTACTTC. Translated, it gives CASITTSGATYEQYF. The chain combines TRBV6-1 with TRBJ2-7; 11 bases line up with TRBD2. V shed 7 bases, J shed 2 bases, and the junction held 7 bases outside the gene matches. Germline V CDR1 and CDR2: MNHNS, SASEGT. The CDR3 spans 15 residues.

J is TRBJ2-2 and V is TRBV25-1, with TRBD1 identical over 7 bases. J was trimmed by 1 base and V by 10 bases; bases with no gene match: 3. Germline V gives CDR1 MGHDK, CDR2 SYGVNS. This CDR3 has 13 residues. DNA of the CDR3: TGTGCCACGACAGGGAAGAACACCGGGGAGCTGTTTTTT. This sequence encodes CATTGKNTGELFF.

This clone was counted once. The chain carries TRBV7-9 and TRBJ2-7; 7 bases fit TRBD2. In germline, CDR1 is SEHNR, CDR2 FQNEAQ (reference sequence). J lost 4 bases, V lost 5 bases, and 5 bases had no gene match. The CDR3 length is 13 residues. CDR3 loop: CASSPREVYEQYF. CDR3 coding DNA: TGTGCCAGCAGCCCCCGGGAGGTATACGAGCAGTACTTC.

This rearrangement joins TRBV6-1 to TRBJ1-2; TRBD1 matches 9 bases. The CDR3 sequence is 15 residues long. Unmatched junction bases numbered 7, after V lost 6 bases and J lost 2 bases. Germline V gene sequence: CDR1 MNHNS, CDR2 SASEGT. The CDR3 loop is CASRPQGAKNYGYTF. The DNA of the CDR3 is TGTGCCAGCAGACCACAGGGGGCCAAGAACTATGGCTACACCTTC.

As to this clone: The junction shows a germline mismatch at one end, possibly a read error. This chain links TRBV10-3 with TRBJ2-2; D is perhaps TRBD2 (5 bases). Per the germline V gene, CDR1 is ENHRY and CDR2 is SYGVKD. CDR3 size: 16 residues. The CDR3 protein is CAIRQESRAGTGELFF. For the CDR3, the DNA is TGTGCCATCAGGCAGGAGAGCCGGGCGGGCACCGGAGAGCTGTTTTTT.

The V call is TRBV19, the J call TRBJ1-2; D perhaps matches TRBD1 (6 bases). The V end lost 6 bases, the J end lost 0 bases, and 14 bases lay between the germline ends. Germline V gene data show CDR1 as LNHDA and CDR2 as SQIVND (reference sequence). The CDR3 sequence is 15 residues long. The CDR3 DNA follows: TGTGCCAGTAGAGACCGCCGGGACACTAACTATGGCTACACCTTC. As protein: CASRDRRDTNYGYTF.

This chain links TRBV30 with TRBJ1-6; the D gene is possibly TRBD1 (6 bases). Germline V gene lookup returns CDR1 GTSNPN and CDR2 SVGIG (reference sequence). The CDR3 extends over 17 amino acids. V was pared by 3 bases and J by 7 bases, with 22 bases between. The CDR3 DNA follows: TGTGCCTGGAGGGCGACTTCCGGCCTCAGGGGAAATTCACCCCTCCACTTT. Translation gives CAWRATSGLRGNSPLHF. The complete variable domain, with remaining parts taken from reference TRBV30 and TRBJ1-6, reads SQTIHQWPATLVQPVGSPLSLECTVEGTSNPNLYWYRQAAGRGLQLLFYSVGIGQISSEVPQNLSASRPQDRQFILSSKKLLLSDSGFYLCAWRATSGLRGNSPLHFGNGTRLTVT.

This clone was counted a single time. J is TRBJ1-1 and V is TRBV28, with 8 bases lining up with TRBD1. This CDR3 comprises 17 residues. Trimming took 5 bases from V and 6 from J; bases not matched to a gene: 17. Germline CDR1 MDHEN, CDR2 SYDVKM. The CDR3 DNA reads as TGTGCCAGCAGTACCCGGACAGGGTCGGGGGAGGGCCCTGAAGCTTTCTTT. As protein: CASSTRTGSGEGPEAFF.

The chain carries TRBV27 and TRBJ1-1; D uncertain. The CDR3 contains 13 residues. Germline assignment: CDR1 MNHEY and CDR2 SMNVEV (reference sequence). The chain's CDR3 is CVSSAGSRTEAFF. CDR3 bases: TGTGTTAGTTCGGCCGGGTCGAGAACTGAAGCTTTCTTT.

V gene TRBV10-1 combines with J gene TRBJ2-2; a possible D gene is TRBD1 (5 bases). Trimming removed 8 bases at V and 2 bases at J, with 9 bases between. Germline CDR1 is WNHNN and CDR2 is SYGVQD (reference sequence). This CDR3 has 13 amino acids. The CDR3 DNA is TGCGCCAGCCAGGGCCCAAACACCGGGGAGCTGTTTTTT. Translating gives CASQGPNTGELFF.

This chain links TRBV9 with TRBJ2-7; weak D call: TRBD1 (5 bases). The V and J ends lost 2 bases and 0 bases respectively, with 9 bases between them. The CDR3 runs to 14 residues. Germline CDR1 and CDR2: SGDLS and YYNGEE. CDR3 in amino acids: CASSVRASSYEQYF. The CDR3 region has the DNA TGTGCCAGCAGCGTCAGGGCGAGCTCCTACGAGCAGTACTTC.

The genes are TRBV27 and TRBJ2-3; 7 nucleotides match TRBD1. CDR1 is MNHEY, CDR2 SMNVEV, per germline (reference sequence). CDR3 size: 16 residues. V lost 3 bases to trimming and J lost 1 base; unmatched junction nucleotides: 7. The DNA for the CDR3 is TGTGCCAGCAGTTTTAACAGAGGGACAGGCACAGATACGCAGTATTTT. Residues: CASSFNRGTGTDTQYF.